Listed below are T cell receptor beta chains from one sample, sequenced in a study of cytomegalovirus exposure and HLA in healthy donors. The protocol was immunoSEQ multiplex PCR, while the TCRdb copy is restricted to in-frame clones and leaves out a portion. The sample lists 110,000 to 150,000 clones, roughly 77% occurring once. Source material: PBMCs. Receptors originate from a male donor in good health and CMV-seronegative. Each CDR3 is given with its conserved first and last residue. The D gene is left open where the match is weak. Not every row has a clone size; where given, it reads once, few, many or a size class.

v_gene: TRBV4-1; d_gene: NA; j_gene: TRBJ1-3; abundance: NA; CDR3nt: TGCGCCAGCAGCCAGGCCGACGGTAGGGGAGGAAACACCATATATTTT; CDR3aa: CASSQADGRGGNTIYF
v_gene: TRBV7-9; d_gene: NA; j_gene: TRBJ2-1; abundance: NA; CDR3nt: TGTGCCAGCAGCTCCGGGACAACTGGCCATGAGCAGTTCTTC; CDR3aa: CASSSGTTGHEQFF
v_gene: TRBV29-1; d_gene: TRBD2; j_gene: TRBJ2-7; abundance: NA; CDR3nt: TGCAGCGTTCTTGGACTAGCGGGGGTCTCCTACGAGCAGTACTTC; CDR3aa: CSVLGLAGVSYEQYF
v_gene: TRBV27; d_gene: TRBD1; j_gene: TRBJ2-7; abundance: NA; CDR3nt: TGTGCCAGCAGTTTAGGGGACAGGGAGAACTACGGGCAGTACTTC; CDR3aa: CASSLGDRENYGQYF
v_gene: TRBV2; d_gene: TRBD1; j_gene: TRBJ1-5; abundance: NA; CDR3nt: TGTGCCAGCAGTGAGTTCCCGACAGGGTCTTATAGCAATCAGCCCCAGCATTTT; CDR3aa: CASSEFPTGSYSNQPQHF
v_gene: TRBV18; d_gene: TRBD2; j_gene: TRBJ2-2; abundance: NA; CDR3nt: TGTGCCAGCTCACCAAACAGGGTTCTAGCGGGAGGCTTGAACACCGGGGAGCTGTTTTTT; CDR3aa: CASSPNRVLAGGLNTGELFF
v_gene: TRBV10-3; d_gene: NA; j_gene: TRBJ2-1; abundance: NA; CDR3nt: TGTGCCATCAGTGAGTCGAGTAGGGGTGAGCAGTTCTTC; CDR3aa: CAISESSRGEQFF
v_gene: TRBV21-1; d_gene: NA; j_gene: TRBJ2-6; abundance: NA; CDR3nt: TGTGCCAGCAGCAAACCGACAGGGGCTGGGGCCAACGTCCTGACTTTC; CDR3aa: CASSKPTGAGANVLTF
v_gene: TRBV14; d_gene: NA; j_gene: TRBJ2-3; abundance: NA; CDR3nt: TGTGCCAGCAGCCCCCCGACTATTCTAGCACTTGGCGATACGCAGTATTTT; CDR3aa: CASSPPTILALGDTQYF
v_gene: TRBV18; d_gene: NA; j_gene: TRBJ1-2; abundance: NA; CDR3nt: TGTGCCAGCTCACCAGGAGGGGTCGGCTACACCTTC; CDR3aa: CASSPGGVGYTF
v_gene: TRBV7-6; d_gene: TRBD1; j_gene: TRBJ2-7; abundance: NA; CDR3nt: TGTGCCAGCAGCTCTCGGACAGGATACGAGCAGTACTTC; CDR3aa: CASSSRTGYEQYF
v_gene: TRBV29-1; d_gene: TRBD1; j_gene: TRBJ1-1; abundance: NA; CDR3nt: TGCAGCGTCGCCGGGACAGGGGGGACTGAAGCTTTCTTT; CDR3aa: CSVAGTGGTEAFF
v_gene: TRBV5-4; d_gene: NA; j_gene: TRBJ2-7; abundance: NA; CDR3nt: TGTGCCAGCAGCATTCAAGACAGGATGTCCTACGAGCAGTACTTC; CDR3aa: CASSIQDRMSYEQYF
v_gene: TRBV2; d_gene: NA; j_gene: TRBJ2-2; abundance: NA; CDR3nt: TGTGCCAGCAGTTCAGGGGTTAACACCGGGGAGCTGTTTTTT; CDR3aa: CASSSGVNTGELFF
v_gene: TRBV2; d_gene: TRBD2; j_gene: TRBJ2-7; abundance: few; CDR3nt: TGTGCCAGCAGGCCCGGCGGGGGGGCCGGCGAGCAGTACTTC; CDR3aa: CASRPGGGAGEQYF